This T cell receptor beta chain was profiled in a study of beta chain features in type 1 diabetes. Study-level information: Summed over all samples, the examined sorted cells came to 107,917,701. General study points: In these data, an HLA type influence on TCRB rearrangement remained unresolved. Because the template was cDNA, high-expressing cells might be over-represented.

This clone showed up just a few times. The antigen is not known. Reverse transcribing all isolated RNA meant expressed TCRB transcripts were sequenced. Sequenced by immunoSEQ multiplex PCR; TCRdb stores in-frame clones only, minus some. The sample carries roughly 230,000 clones, about 9.3% recorded once. The sequence was collected from a woman under 30 in good health. The sequencing sample was made of naive CD4+ T cells from blood.

The CDR3 DNA follows: TGTGCCAGCATGATAGACAGGGCCTTCTCTGGAAACACCATATATTTT. Amino acids: CASMIDRAFSGNTIYF. The chain combines TRBV7-9 with TRBJ1-3; 7 bases line up with TRBD1. Germline V lookup: CDR1 SEHNR, CDR2 FQNEAQ (reference sequence). After removal of 7 bases from V and 0 bases from J, the junction contained 9 bases not matched to a gene. The CDR3 is made up of 16 amino acids.